Sequencing of this T cell receptor beta chain was carried out in a study of identical twins. Study results and caveats: Conclusions were drawn cross-sectionally by statistical analysis, without following the same donors. Diverse VJ usage suggested most zero-insertion clonotypes were not invariant T cells.

TCRdb ran MiXCR on the 5' RACE reads and lists one entry per CDR3 protein. The sample holds about 240,000 distinct CDR3 sequences; 6% to 8.5% are singletons and the top ten take under 7%. This clonotype was picked up many times. Its specificity is not known. The CDR3 sequence is 14 residues long. With 4 bases removed from V and 6 bases from J, the gap between germline ends came to 15 bases. The V gene's germline CDR1 is KGHSY and CDR2 FQNENV. Separately, the same data were catalogued under a study of yellow fever vaccine responses in identical twins.

This TCR came from a woman aged 18-35 years in good health. The V call is TRBV16, the J call TRBJ1-1; unclear D gene. Specimen: CD8+ T cells sorted from blood. This CDR3 is CASSPAGQLSEAFF. The CDR3 nucleotides read TGTGCCAGCAGCCCCGCTGGGCAGTTGTCTGAAGCTTTCTTT.